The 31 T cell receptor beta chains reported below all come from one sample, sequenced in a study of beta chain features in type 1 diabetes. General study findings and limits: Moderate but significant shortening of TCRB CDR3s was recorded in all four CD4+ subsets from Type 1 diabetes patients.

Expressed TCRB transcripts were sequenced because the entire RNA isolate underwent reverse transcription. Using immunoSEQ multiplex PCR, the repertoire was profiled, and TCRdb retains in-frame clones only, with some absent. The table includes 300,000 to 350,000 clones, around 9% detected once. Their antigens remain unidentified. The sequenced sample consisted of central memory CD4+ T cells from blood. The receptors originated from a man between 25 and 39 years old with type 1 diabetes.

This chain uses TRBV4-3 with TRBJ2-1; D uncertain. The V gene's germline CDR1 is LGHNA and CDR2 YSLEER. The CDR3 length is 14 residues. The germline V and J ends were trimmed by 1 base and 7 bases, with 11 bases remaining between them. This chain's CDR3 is CASSQVNEENEQFF. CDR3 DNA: TGCGCCAGCAGCCAAGTAAATGAGGAGAATGAGCAGTTCTTC.

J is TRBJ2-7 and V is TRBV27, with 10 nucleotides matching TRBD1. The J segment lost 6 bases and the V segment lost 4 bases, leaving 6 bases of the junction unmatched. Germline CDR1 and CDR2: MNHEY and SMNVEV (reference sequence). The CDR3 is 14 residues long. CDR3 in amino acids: CASSSETGGGEQYF. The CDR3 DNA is TGTGCCAGCAGTTCTGAGACAGGGGGCGGCGAGCAGTACTTC.

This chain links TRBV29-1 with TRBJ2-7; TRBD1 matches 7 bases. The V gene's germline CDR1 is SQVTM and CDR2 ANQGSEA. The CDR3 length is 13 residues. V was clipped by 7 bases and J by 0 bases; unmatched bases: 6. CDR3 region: CSATGINSYEQYF. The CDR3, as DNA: TGCAGCGCGACAGGGATTAACTCCTACGAGCAGTACTTC.

In nucleotides, the CDR3 is TGTGCCAGCAGCTTGAGCACGGGCACTGAAGCTTTCTTT. Protein: CASSLSTGTEAFF. J is TRBJ1-1 and V is TRBV11-2; no clear D gene. The germline V gene has CDR1 SGHAT and CDR2 FQNNGV. CDR3 length equals 13 residues. V was pared by 3 bases and J by 4 bases, with 9 bases between.

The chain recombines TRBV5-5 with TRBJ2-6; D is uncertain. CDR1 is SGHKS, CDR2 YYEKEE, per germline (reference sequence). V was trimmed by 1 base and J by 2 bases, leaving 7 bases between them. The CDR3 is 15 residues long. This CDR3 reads CASSLSGTGANVLTF. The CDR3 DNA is TGTGCCAGCAGCTTGTCGGGTACTGGGGCCAACGTCCTGACTTTC.

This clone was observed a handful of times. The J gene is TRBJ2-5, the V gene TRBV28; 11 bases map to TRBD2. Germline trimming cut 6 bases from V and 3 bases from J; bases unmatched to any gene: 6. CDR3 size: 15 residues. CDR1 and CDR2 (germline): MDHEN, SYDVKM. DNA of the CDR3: TGTGCCAGCAGGCCACTAGCGGGGGTTGAAGAGACCCAGTACTTC. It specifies CASRPLAGVEETQYF.

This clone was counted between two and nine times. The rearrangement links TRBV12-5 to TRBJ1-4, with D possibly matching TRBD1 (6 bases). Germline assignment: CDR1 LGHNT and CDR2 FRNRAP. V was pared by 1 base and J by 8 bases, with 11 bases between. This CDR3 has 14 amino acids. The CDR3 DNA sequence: TGTGCTAGTGGTTTGGGGACAGTCAACGAAAAACTGTTTTTT. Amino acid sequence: CASGLGTVNEKLFF.

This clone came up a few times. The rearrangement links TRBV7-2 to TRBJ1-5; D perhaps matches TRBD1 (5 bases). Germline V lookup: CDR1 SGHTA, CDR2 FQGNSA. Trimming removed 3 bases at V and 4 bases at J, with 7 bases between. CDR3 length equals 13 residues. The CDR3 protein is CASSLTANQPQHF. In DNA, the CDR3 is TGTGCCAGCAGCTTGACAGCTAATCAGCCCCAGCATTTT.

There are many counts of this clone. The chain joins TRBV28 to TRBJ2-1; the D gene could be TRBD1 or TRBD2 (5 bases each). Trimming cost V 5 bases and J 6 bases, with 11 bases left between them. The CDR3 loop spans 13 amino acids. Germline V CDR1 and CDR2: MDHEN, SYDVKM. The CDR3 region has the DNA TGTGCCAGCAGTAACGACAGCGGCAATGAGCAGTTCTTC. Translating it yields CASSNDSGNEQFF.

As DNA, the CDR3 is TGTGCCAGCAGATCGTTCTCTGGGGCCAACGTCCTGACTTTC. This gives the protein CASRSFSGANVLTF. The chain carries TRBV6-5 and TRBJ2-6; D gene ambiguous. The CDR3 runs to 14 residues. Germline V gene data show CDR1 as MNHEY and CDR2 as SVGAGI. Trimming removed 6 bases at V and 0 bases at J, with 6 bases between.

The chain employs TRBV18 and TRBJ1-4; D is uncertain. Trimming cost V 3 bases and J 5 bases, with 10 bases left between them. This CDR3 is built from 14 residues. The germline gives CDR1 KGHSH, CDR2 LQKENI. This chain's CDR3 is CASSPVTNNEKLFF. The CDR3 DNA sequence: TGTGCCAGCTCACCTGTGACAAACAATGAAAAACTGTTTTTT.

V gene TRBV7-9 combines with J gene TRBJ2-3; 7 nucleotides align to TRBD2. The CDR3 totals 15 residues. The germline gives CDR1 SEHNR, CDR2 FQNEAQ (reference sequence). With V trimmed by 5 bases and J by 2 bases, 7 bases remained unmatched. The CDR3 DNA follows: TGTGCCAGCAGCATTCAGCGGGGTCTCACAGATACGCAGTATTTT. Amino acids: CASSIQRGLTDTQYF.

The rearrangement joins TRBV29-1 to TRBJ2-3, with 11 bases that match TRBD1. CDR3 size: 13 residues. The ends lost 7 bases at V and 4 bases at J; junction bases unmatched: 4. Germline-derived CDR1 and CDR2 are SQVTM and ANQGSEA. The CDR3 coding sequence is TGCAGCGGCGGACAGGGGGCTGCAGATACGCAGTATTTT. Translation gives CSGGQGAADTQYF.

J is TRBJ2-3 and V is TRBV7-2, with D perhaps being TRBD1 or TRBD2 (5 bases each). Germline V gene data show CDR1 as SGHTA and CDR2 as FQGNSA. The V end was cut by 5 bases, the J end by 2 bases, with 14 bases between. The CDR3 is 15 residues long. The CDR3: CASSPSGTYTDTQYF. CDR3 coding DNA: TGTGCCAGCAGCCCTAGTGGGACCTACACAGATACGCAGTATTTT.

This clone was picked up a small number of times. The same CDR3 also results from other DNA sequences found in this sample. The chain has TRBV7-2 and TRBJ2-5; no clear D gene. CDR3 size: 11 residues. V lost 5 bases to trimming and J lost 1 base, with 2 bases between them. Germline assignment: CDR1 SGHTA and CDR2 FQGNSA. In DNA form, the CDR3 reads TGTGCCAGCAGCCTCCAAGAGACCCAGTACTTC. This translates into CASSLQETQYF.

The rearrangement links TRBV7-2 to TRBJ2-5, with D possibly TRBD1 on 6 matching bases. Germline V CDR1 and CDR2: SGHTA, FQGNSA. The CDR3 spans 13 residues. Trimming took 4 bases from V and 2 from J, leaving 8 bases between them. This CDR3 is CASSWDIQETQYF. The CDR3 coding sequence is TGTGCCAGCAGCTGGGACATTCAAGAGACCCAGTACTTC.

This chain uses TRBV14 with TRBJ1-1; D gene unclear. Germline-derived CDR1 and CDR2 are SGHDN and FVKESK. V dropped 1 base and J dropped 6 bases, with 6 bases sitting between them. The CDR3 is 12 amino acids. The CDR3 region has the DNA TGTGCCAGCAGCCAAGTATACGCTGAAGCTTTCTTT. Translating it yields CASSQVYAEAFF.

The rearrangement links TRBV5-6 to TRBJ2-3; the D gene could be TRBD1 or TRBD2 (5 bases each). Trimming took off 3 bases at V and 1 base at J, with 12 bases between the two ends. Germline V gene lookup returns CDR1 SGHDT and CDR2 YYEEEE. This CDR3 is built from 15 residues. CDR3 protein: CASSSAGGGTDTQYF. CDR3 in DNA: TGTGCCAGCAGCTCAGCTGGGGGAGGCACAGATACGCAGTATTTT.

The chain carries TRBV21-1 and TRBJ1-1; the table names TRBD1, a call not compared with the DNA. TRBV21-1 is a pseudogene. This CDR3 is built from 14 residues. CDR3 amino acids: CASSSYRGRTEAFF. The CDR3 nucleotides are TGTGCCAGCAGCAGCTACAGGGGGAGAACTGAAGCTTTCTTT.

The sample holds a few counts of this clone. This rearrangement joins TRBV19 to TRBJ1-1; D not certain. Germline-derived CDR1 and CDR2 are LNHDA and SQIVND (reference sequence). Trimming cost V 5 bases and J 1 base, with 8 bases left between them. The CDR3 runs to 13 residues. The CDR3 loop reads CASSSEPNTEAFF. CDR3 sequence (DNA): TGTGCCAGTAGTTCGGAGCCGAACACTGAAGCTTTCTTT. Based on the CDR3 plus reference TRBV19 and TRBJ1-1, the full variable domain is DGGITQSPKYLFRKEGQNVTLSCEQNLNHDAMYWYRQDPGQGLRLIYYSQIVNDFQKGDIAEGYSVSREKKESFPLTVTSAQKNPTAFYLCASSSEPNTEAFFGQGTRLTVV.

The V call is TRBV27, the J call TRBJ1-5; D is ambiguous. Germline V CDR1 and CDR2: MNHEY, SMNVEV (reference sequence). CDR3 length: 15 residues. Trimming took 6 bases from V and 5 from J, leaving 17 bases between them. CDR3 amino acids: CASSLGYLGDQPQHF. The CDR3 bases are TGTGCCAGCAGCTTAGGCTACCTAGGCGATCAGCCCCAGCATTTT.

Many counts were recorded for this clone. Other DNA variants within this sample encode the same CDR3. This CDR3 is CASSPAGQETQYF. The CDR3 region has the DNA TGTGCCAGCTCACCCGCGGGGCAAGAGACCCAGTACTTC. The gene calls are TRBV18 and TRBJ2-5, with D perhaps TRBD2 (6 bases). Between the trimmed V and J ends, which lost 3 bases and 2 bases, there was a span of 7 bases. CDR1 KGHSH and CDR2 LQKENI come from the germline V gene. The CDR3 has 13 residues.

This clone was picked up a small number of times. The CDR3 region is CASSLGNTYEAFF. CDR3 nucleotides: TGTGCCAGCAGCTTAGGGAATACCTATGAAGCTTTCTTT. This chain joins TRBV7-2 and TRBJ1-1; D gene uncertain. This CDR3 comprises 13 residues. CDR1 and CDR2 from the germline V gene are SGHTA and FQGNSA. Trimming took off 1 base at V and 7 bases at J, with 10 bases between the two ends.

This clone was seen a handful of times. The CDR3 nucleotides are TGTGCCAGCACCACTCCCGGGACGGAGGGAAGAGCTTTCTTT. Translation: CASTTPGTEGRAFF. The J gene is TRBJ1-1, the V gene TRBV28; possibly TRBD1 for D (5 bases). Germline V gene sequence: CDR1 MDHEN, CDR2 SYDVKM. The CDR3 runs to 14 residues. Trimming removed 7 bases from V and 10 bases from J, with 22 bases in between.

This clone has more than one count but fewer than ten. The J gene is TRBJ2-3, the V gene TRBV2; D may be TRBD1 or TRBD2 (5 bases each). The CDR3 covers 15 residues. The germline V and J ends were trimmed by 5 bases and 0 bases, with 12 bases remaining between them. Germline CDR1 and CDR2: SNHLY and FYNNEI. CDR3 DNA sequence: TGTGCCAGCAGTACTTACAGGACTAGCACAGATACGCAGTATTTT. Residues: CASSTYRTSTDTQYF. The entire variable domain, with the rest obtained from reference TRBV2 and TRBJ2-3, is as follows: EPEVTQTPSHQVTQMGQEVILRCVPISNHLYFYWYRQILGQKVEFLVSFYNNEISEKSEIFDDQFSVERPDGSNFTLKIRSTKLEDSAMYFCASSTYRTSTDTQYFGPGTRLTVL.

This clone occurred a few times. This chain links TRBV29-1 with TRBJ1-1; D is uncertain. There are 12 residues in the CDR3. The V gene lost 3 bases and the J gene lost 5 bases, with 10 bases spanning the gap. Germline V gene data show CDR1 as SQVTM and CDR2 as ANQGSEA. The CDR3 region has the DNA TGCAGCGTTGATATAGGGCGAACTGAAGCTTTCTTT. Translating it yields CSVDIGRTEAFF.

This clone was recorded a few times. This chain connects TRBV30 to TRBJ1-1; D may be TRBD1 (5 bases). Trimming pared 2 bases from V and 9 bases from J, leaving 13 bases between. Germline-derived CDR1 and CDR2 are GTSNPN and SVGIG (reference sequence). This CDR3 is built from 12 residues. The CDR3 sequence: CAWSPSMGQAFF. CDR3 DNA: TGTGCCTGGAGTCCCTCGATGGGGCAAGCTTTCTTT.

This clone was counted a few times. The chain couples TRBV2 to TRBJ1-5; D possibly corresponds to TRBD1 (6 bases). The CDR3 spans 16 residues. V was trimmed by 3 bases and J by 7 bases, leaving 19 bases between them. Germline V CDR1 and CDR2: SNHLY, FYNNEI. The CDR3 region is CASSEEQGGQTQPQHF. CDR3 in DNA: TGTGCCAGCAGTGAGGAACAGGGAGGACAAACGCAGCCCCAGCATTTT. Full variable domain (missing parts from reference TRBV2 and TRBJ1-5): EPEVTQTPSHQVTQMGQEVILRCVPISNHLYFYWYRQILGQKVEFLVSFYNNEISEKSEIFDDQFSVERPDGSNFTLKIRSTKLEDSAMYFCASSEEQGGQTQPQHFGDGTRLSIL.

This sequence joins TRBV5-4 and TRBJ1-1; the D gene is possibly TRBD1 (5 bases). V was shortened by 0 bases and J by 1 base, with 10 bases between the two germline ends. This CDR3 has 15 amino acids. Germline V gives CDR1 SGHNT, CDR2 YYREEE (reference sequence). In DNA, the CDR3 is TGTGCCAGCAGCTTGGGGGGCATAGGGAACACTGAAGCTTTCTTT. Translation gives CASSLGGIGNTEAFF. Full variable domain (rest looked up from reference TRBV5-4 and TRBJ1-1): ETGVTQSPTHLIKTRGQQVTLRCSSQSGHNTVSWYQQALGQGPQFIFQYYREEENGRGNFPPRFSGLQFPNYSSELNVNALELDDSALYLCASSLGGIGNTEAFFGQGTRLTVV.

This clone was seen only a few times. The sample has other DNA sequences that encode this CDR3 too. The CDR3 here is CASSPTAGAEAFF. DNA of the CDR3: TGTGCCAGCTCACCTACAGCAGGGGCTGAAGCTTTCTTT. This chain links TRBV18 with TRBJ1-1; D is possibly TRBD1 (6 bases). Trimming pared 3 bases from V and 6 bases from J, leaving 11 bases between. This CDR3 has 13 residues. Germline values: CDR1 KGHSH, CDR2 LQKENI. The complete variable domain, with remaining parts taken from reference TRBV18 and TRBJ1-1, reads NAGVMQNPRHLVRRRGQEARLRCSPMKGHSHVYWYRQLPEEGLKFMVYLQKENIIDESGMPKERFSAEFPKEGPSILRIQQVVRGDSAAYFCASSPTAGAEAFFGQGTRLTVV.

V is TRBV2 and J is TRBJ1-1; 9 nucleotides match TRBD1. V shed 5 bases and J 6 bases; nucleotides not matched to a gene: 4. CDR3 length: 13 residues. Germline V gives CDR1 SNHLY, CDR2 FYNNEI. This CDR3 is CASSWTGEAEAFF. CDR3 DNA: TGTGCCAGCAGTTGGACAGGGGAAGCTGAAGCTTTCTTT.